The 31 T cell receptor beta chains given below trace back to one sample, sequenced in a study of OX40 agonist ivuxolimab in advanced cancers. Some clones are missing from TCRdb's copy, which holds only in-frame ones; the method was immunoSEQ multiplex PCR. The table records about 45,000 clones, 70% to 85% of them present only once. The material sequenced was CD4+ or CD8+ T cells sorted from blood, taken in a trial of the OX40 agonist ivuxolimab. These receptors all stem from an adult with an advanced solid tumor such as melanoma, head and neck, liver or kidney cancer.

The rearrangement links TRBV27 to TRBJ2-5; D might be TRBD2 (6 bases). The CDR3 is made up of 14 amino acids. The germline CDR1 and CDR2 sequences are MNHEY and SMNVEV (reference sequence). The V end lost 3 bases, the J end lost 4 bases, and 12 bases lay between the germline ends. The CDR3 DNA reads TGTGCCAGCAGTTTCACGGGGAGGACAGAGACCCAGTACTTC. Translating gives CASSFTGRTETQYF.

This clone was counted a single time. The CDR3 spells CASSYLGDGELFF. The CDR3 bases are TGTGCCAGCAGTTACTTGGGGGACGGGGAGCTGTTTTTT. The J gene is TRBJ2-2, the V gene TRBV6-6; D tentatively reads TRBD1 or TRBD2 (5 bases each). Germline V lookup: CDR1 MNHNY, CDR2 SVGAGI (reference sequence). V was clipped by 1 base and J by 7 bases, with 7 bases between them. The length of the CDR3 is 13 residues.

This clone has just one count. The CDR3 region is CASSLGGATRGEQYF. The CDR3, as DNA: TGTGCCAGCAGCTTAGGGGGGGCTACCAGAGGCGAGCAGTACTTC. This chain connects TRBV7-2 to TRBJ2-7; perhaps D is TRBD1 or TRBD2 (6 bases each). The CDR3 totals 15 residues. Germline assignment: CDR1 SGHTA and CDR2 FQGNSA. V was cut by 1 base and J by 6 bases, with 16 bases left in between.

J is TRBJ2-7 and V is TRBV29-1, with D perhaps TRBD1 (6 bases). The length of the CDR3 is 12 residues. Germline V gene data show CDR1 as SQVTM and CDR2 as ANQGSEA. Trimming left V 4 bases short and J 3 bases short, with 10 bases between. CDR3 coding DNA: TGCAGCGTTGCAGGGGTTTACTACGAGCAGTACTTC. This sequence encodes CSVAGVYYEQYF.

The rearrangement joins TRBV14 to TRBJ2-7; D ambiguous. The V gene lost 4 bases and the J gene lost 7 bases, with 14 bases spanning the gap. The CDR3 contains 13 residues. Germline V gene lookup returns CDR1 SGHDN and CDR2 FVKESK. CDR3: CASSLRPSWEQYF. The DNA of the CDR3 is TGTGCCAGCAGCCTGCGACCGAGCTGGGAGCAGTACTTC.

The chain joins TRBV18 to TRBJ1-2; 7 positions agree with TRBD1. The trim removed 4 bases at V and 8 bases at J, leaving 7 bases unmatched. In germline, CDR1 is KGHSH, CDR2 LQKENI. There are 13 residues in the CDR3. The CDR3 loop is CASSRDRVEGYTF. CDR3 DNA: TGTGCCAGCTCACGAGACAGGGTTGAAGGCTACACCTTC.

The rearrangement uses TRBV15 and TRBJ1-3, with no clear D. V was cut by 5 bases and J by 4 bases, with 15 bases left in between. This CDR3 region has 15 residues. Germline loops: CDR1 LNHNV, CDR2 YYDKDF (reference sequence). The CDR3 DNA reads TGTGCCACCAGCCCCGGAGGGCCAGGCGGAAACACCATATATTTT. This encodes CATSPGGPGGNTIYF.

Concerning this clone itself: Other nucleotide sequences in the sample specify the same CDR3. The rearrangement joins TRBV6-1 to TRBJ2-3, with D possibly TRBD2 on 6 matching bases. The CDR3 has 15 amino acids. V lost 4 bases to trimming and J lost 3 bases, with 14 bases between them. Per germline, CDR1 MNHNS and CDR2 SASEGT. CDR3 in DNA: TGTGCCAGCAGTGGGGGCGGGGCAGGAACAGATACGCAGTATTTT. It is translated as CASSGGGAGTDTQYF.

The chain carries TRBV7-7 and TRBJ2-3; 7 positions agree with TRBD2. Germline assignment: CDR1 SSHAT and CDR2 FNYEAQ (reference sequence). J gave up 0 bases and V 2 bases, and 8 bases lay outside the gene matches. The length of the CDR3 is 17 residues. As DNA, the CDR3 is TGTGCCAGCAGCTTAAGGCCTCTAGCGGATAGCACAGATACGCAGTATTTT. This codes for CASSLRPLADSTDTQYF. Full variable domain (rest looked up from reference TRBV7-7 and TRBJ2-3): GAGVSQSPRYKVTKRGQDVTLRCDPISSHATLYWYQQALGQGPEFLTYFNYEAQPDKSGLPSDRFSAERPEGSISTLTIQRTEQRDSAMYRCASSLRPLADSTDTQYFGPGTRLTVL.

The gene calls are TRBV2 and TRBJ2-1; 10 nucleotides line up with TRBD1. V gave up 5 bases and J gave up 3 bases; unmatched junction bases: 4. The CDR3 totals 15 residues. Germline CDR1 SNHLY, CDR2 FYNNEI. The CDR3 protein is CASSPGQGYYNEQFF. The CDR3 nucleotides read TGTGCCAGCAGTCCGGGACAGGGGTACTACAATGAGCAGTTCTTC.

The chain is built from TRBV9 and TRBJ1-3; D is unresolved. This CDR3 region has 17 residues. Germline V gene data show CDR1 as SGDLS and CDR2 as YYNGEE. Trimming pared 0 bases from V and 2 bases from J, leaving 15 bases between. The CDR3 spells CASSVANSGATGNTIYF. The DNA of the CDR3 is TGTGCCAGCAGCGTAGCAAACTCCGGAGCTACTGGAAACACCATATATTTT. The variable domain in full, completed from reference TRBV9 and TRBJ1-3, reads DSGVTQTPKHLITATGQRVTLRCSPRSGDLSVYWYQQSLDQGLQFLIQYYNGEERAKGNILERFSAQQFPDLHSELNLSSLELGDSALYFCASSVANSGATGNTIYFGEGSWLTVV.

The rearrangement links TRBV21-1 to TRBJ2-7. TRBV21-1 is marked as a pseudogene. This CDR3 is built from 14 residues. The CDR3 sequence: CASSKGVPLGEQYF. Here the CDR3 DNA reads TGTGCCAGCAGCAAGGGGGTTCCCCTGGGCGAGCAGTACTTC.

V is TRBV9 and J is TRBJ2-5; D is tentatively TRBD1 or TRBD2 (5 bases each). Judging by the DNA end, TRBJ2-7 fits better; the J call may be wrong. This CDR3 comprises 15 residues. CDR1 and CDR2 from the germline V gene are SGDLS and YYNGEE. CDR3 sequence reads: CASSPTQGRENEQYF. The CDR3 coding sequence is TGTGCCAGCAGCCCGACCCAGGGAAGGGAGAACGAGCAGTACTTC.

J is TRBJ2-2 and V is TRBV12-5, with D tentatively TRBD1 (6 bases). Germline CDR1 is LGHNT and CDR2 is FRNRAP. This CDR3 has 14 amino acids. V was pared by 6 bases and J by 1 base, with 9 bases between. CDR3 region: CASGTTGNTGELFF. CDR3 DNA: TGTGCTAGTGGCACGACAGGGAACACCGGGGAGCTGTTTTTT.

The count of this clone is one. The chain carries TRBV5-1 and TRBJ2-6; either TRBD1 or TRBD2 may fit D (5 bases each). The ends were cut back, 3 bases at V and 4 bases at J, with 17 bases in the middle. Germline CDR1 SGHRS, CDR2 YFSETQ. CDR3 length: 17 amino acids. CDR3: CASSSGASLSGANVLTF. CDR3 in DNA: TGCGCCAGCAGCTCCGGGGCTTCCCTATCGGGGGCCAACGTCCTGACTTTC.

V and J are TRBV29-1 and TRBJ1-6; the D is unclear. Germline CDR1 and CDR2: SQVTM and ANQGSEA. This CDR3 contains 12 residues. V lost 5 bases to trimming and J lost 11 bases, with 13 bases between them. The CDR3 nucleotides are TGCAGCGTTTTAGCGGGGAATCCACCCCTCCACTTT. Amino acids: CSVLAGNPPLHF.

The chain carries TRBV18 and TRBJ2-1; 8 bases line up with TRBD1. There are 12 residues in the CDR3. J lost 15 bases, V lost 0 bases, and 4 bases had no gene match. Germline loops: CDR1 KGHSH, CDR2 LQKENI. CDR3 in amino acids: CASSPPGQGSFF. CDR3 DNA sequence: TGTGCCAGCTCACCACCTGGACAGGGTTCGTTCTTC.

The rearrangement links TRBV6-6 to TRBJ1-2; the match to TRBD1 covers 11 bases. Per the germline V gene, CDR1 is MNHNY and CDR2 is SVGAGI (reference sequence). The CDR3 extends over 14 amino acids. V was clipped by 0 bases and J by 13 bases; unmatched bases: 7. In DNA form, the CDR3 reads TGTGCCAGCAGTTACTCGGGGGGACAGGGGGATGCCACCTTC. Translated, it gives CASSYSGGQGDATF.

This sequence joins TRBV7-2 and TRBJ1-2; D perhaps matches TRBD1 (5 bases). Trimming pared 4 bases from V and 7 bases from J, leaving 16 bases between. Germline loops: CDR1 SGHTA, CDR2 FQGNSA. CDR3 length: 14 amino acids. The CDR3 bases are TGTGCCAGCAGCTCCGAGGGGCCTGCGGGTGGCTACACCTTC. It yields the protein CASSSEGPAGGYTF.

This sequence joins TRBV9 and TRBJ1-2; unclear D gene. In germline, CDR1 is SGDLS, CDR2 YYNGEE. This CDR3 is 12 amino acids long. Trimming stripped 0 bases from V and 4 bases from J, with 4 bases between. The CDR3 nucleotides read TGTGCCAGCAGCGTAGATTTCTATGGCTACACCTTC. Protein product: CASSVDFYGYTF.

This clone is a singleton in its sample. The CDR3 protein is CASRTGTGGKLFF. In DNA, the CDR3 is TGTGCCAGCAGGACCGGGACAGGCGGAAAACTGTTTTTT. The V gene is TRBV2, the J gene TRBJ1-4; 8 bases are shared with TRBD1. The V gene end was trimmed by 6 bases and the J gene end by 10 bases; junction bases not matched to a gene: 7. The CDR3 is made up of 13 amino acids. The germline V gene encodes CDR1 SNHLY and CDR2 FYNNEI.

J is TRBJ2-1 and V is TRBV27; 12 positions match TRBD2. J lost 8 bases, V lost 3 bases, and 5 bases had no gene match. The CDR3 has 15 residues. The germline V gene has CDR1 MNHEY and CDR2 SMNVEV (reference sequence). The CDR3 region is CASSFRTSGNDEQFF. CDR3 DNA sequence: TGTGCCAGCAGTTTCAGGACTAGCGGGAATGATGAGCAGTTCTTC.

DNA for the CDR3: TGCGCCAGCAGCCAAGTGATCCCGGATGGCTACACCTTC. It codes for CASSQVIPDGYTF. The rearrangement uses TRBV4-1 and TRBJ1-2, with unresolved D. This CDR3 comprises 13 residues. The V end lost 1 base, the J end lost 6 bases, and 9 bases lay between the germline ends. Germline loops: CDR1 MGHRA, CDR2 YSYEKL.

The CDR3: CASSLDYEQYF. As DNA, the CDR3 is TGTGCCAGCAGCTTAGACTACGAGCAGTACTTC. The rearrangement links TRBV7-3 to TRBJ2-7; D unclear. Germline V gene sequence: CDR1 SGHTA, CDR2 FQGTGA. The CDR3 sequence is 11 residues long. Trimming pared 2 bases from V and 3 bases from J, leaving 2 bases between. The entire variable domain, with the rest obtained from reference TRBV7-3 and TRBJ2-7, is as follows: GAGVSQTPSNKVTEKGKYVELRCDPISGHTALYWYRQSLGQGPEFLIYFQGTGAADDSGLPNDRFFAVRPEGSVSTLKIQRTERGDSAVYLCASSLDYEQYFGPGTRLTVT.

This sequence joins TRBV18 and TRBJ2-7, with D possibly being TRBD1 (5 bases). Germline loops: CDR1 KGHSH, CDR2 LQKENI. V lost 1 base and J 5 bases, leaving 21 bases between the germline ends. The CDR3 runs 17 residues. CDR3 DNA sequence: TGTGCCAGCTCACCACGAGTAGCAGGGCTCATTACGGACGAGCAGTACTTC. Amino acid sequence: CASSPRVAGLITDEQYF.

This clone was detected a few times. The chain recombines TRBV5-1 with TRBJ1-2; D is ambiguous. The CDR3 is made up of 14 amino acids. Trimming took 3 bases from V and 6 from J, leaving 15 bases between them. CDR1 and CDR2 (germline): SGHRS, YFSETQ. As DNA, the CDR3 is TGCGCCAGCAGCTCGACGACACAGCGGGATGGCTACACCTTC. Residues: CASSSTTQRDGYTF.

The chain links TRBV6-1 to TRBJ2-7, with 8 bases fitting TRBD1. CDR1 is MNHNS, CDR2 SASEGT, per germline. The CDR3 runs to 12 residues. V trimming: 3 bases; J trimming: 11 bases; junction bases outside the gene matches: 6. The DNA for the CDR3 is TGTGCCAGCAGTGAGAGGACAGGGCGGGAGTACTTC. The encoded protein is CASSERTGREYF.

The rearrangement joins TRBV10-3 to TRBJ2-7; D gene unclear. Between the trimmed V and J ends, which lost 0 bases and 2 bases, there was a span of 8 bases. Germline CDR1 reads ENHRY; CDR2 reads SYGVKD. The CDR3 has 14 residues. The CDR3 protein is CAISESIGAYEQYF. The CDR3 DNA sequence: TGTGCCATCAGTGAGTCGATAGGCGCCTACGAGCAGTACTTC.

With respect to this clone: With a much larger clone just one base away, this may be a read error. The identical CDR3 is also encoded by other nucleotide sequences in the sample. The rearrangement links TRBV5-4 to TRBJ1-2; 7 bases agree with TRBD1. The CDR3 is made up of 14 amino acids. The V gene end was trimmed by 2 bases and the J gene end by 7 bases; junction bases not matched to a gene: 8. Germline lookup yields CDR1 SGHNT and CDR2 YYREEE (reference sequence). The CDR3 nucleotides read TGTGCCAGCAGCTTAAGGGGGCTAGGAAGTGGCTACACCTTC. It specifies CASSLRGLGSGYTF.

This clone was counted between two and nine times. This chain uses TRBV18 with TRBJ2-3, with no clear D. The ends were cut back, 2 bases at V and 4 bases at J, with 4 bases in the middle. The germline V gene encodes CDR1 KGHSH and CDR2 LQKENI. The CDR3 runs 12 residues. The CDR3 loop is CASSPAADTQYF. In nucleotides, the CDR3 is TGTGCCAGCTCACCAGCCGCAGATACGCAGTATTTT.

The chain couples TRBV7-8 to TRBJ2-3, with TRBD2 matching 7 bases. With V trimmed by 0 bases and J by 4 bases, 7 bases remained unmatched. The CDR3 sequence is 16 residues long. Germline lookup yields CDR1 SGHVS and CDR2 FQNEAQ. CDR3 sequence (DNA): TGTGCCAGCAGCTTAGCGGTCCGGGAGGACCCAGATACGCAGTATTTT. Translated, it gives CASSLAVREDPDTQYF.